Below, one T cell receptor (beta chain) is given with its context. Antigen: not known. V trimming: 0 bases; J trimming: 9 bases; junction bases outside the gene matches: 2. Germline V lookup: CDR1 SGHRS, CDR2 YFSETQ. The CDR3 consists of 13 residues. This sample was included in a study of cytomegalovirus exposure and HLA in healthy donors. Notes on the study in general: It was reportedly the case that the classifier diagnosed cytomegalovirus status with high specificity and sensitivity. In a later analysis, V- and J-gene trimming of beta chains associated with a DCLRE1C missense variant, replicated independently. Despite most TCR sequences being rare, some public TCRs occurred in many donors.

Unrecorded immune exposure was likely among donors, who were nominally healthy when sampled. The PCR made use of 60 Vbeta and 13 Jbeta primers. Sequencing used immunoSEQ multiplex PCR; TCRdb keeps in-frame clones, though not all of them. The table records about 160,000 clones, 82% of them present only once. The rearrangement uses TRBV5-1 and TRBJ2-1, with TRBD1 matching over 8 bases. The sequenced sample was PBMCs. The source is a girl aged 10-17 years in good health and CMV-seropositive. The CDR3 region is CASSLDRGAEQFF. The CDR3 nucleotides are TGCGCCAGCAGCTTGGACAGGGGGGCTGAGCAGTTCTTC.